A selection of T cell receptor beta chains follows, all from one sample in a study of blood T cell repertoires in COVID-19. Sequencing used immunoSEQ multiplex PCR; TCRdb keeps in-frame clones, though not all of them. The table includes hundreds of thousands of clones, about nine tenths detected once. Sequenced: PBMCs or T cells enriched from blood (not recorded which). All receptors derive from a woman aged 30 to 39 with acute COVID-19. CDR3s include the opening cysteine and the closing phenylalanine or tryptophan. A D gene is named only where the DNA matches it firmly. Part of the rows lack a size; the others show once, few, many or a class for expanded clones.

V: TRBV6-5; D: -; J: TRBJ2-1; size: few; CDR3: CASSYSKSGSQFF; DNA: TGTGCCAGCAGTTACTCGAAGTCCGGGTCGCAGTTCTTC
V: TRBV7-9; D: -; J: TRBJ2-1; size: -; CDR3: CASSPPFYNEQFF; DNA: TGTGCCAGCAGCCCCCCGTTTTACAATGAGCAGTTCTTC
V: TRBV5-1; D: -; J: TRBJ2-7; size: once; CDR3: CASSTKTSHVYEQYF; DNA: TGCGCCAGCTCCACAAAGACAAGCCACGTTTACGAGCAGTACTTC
V: TRBV27; D: TRBD1; J: TRBJ2-7; size: -; CDR3: CASSRPGQISYEQYF; DNA: TGTGCCAGCAGTCGACCGGGACAGATCTCCTACGAGCAGTACTTC
V: TRBV27; D: TRBD2; J: TRBJ2-2; size: -; CDR3: CASSSSGSYTGELFF; DNA: TGTGCCAGCAGTTCCAGCGGGAGCTACACCGGGGAGCTGTTTTTT
V: TRBV9; D: -; J: TRBJ1-1; size: -; CDR3: CASSVGGAQGTEAFF; DNA: TGTGCCAGCAGCGTAGGCGGGGCGCAAGGCACTGAAGCTTTCTTT
V: TRBV5-1; D: -; J: TRBJ1-5; size: -; CDR3: CASRLDGYSNQPQHF; DNA: TGCGCCAGCAGACTAGACGGCTATAGCAATCAGCCCCAGCATTTT
V: TRBV4-1; D: -; J: TRBJ2-7; size: once; CDR3: CASSQVGGHEQYF; DNA: TGCGCCAGCAGCCAAGTGGGGGGACACGAGCAGTACTTC
V: TRBV7-2; D: TRBD2; J: TRBJ2-3; size: -; CDR3: CASSFAAGGPYSGTDTQYF; DNA: TGTGCCAGCAGCTTTGCAGCGGGAGGGCCGTATTCCGGCACAGATACGCAGTATTTT
V: TRBV6-5; D: TRBD1; J: TRBJ2-1; size: -; CDR3: CASTGQASSYNEQFF; DNA: TGTGCCAGCACCGGACAGGCCTCCTCCTACAATGAGCAGTTCTTC
V: TRBV5-4; D: -; J: TRBJ1-3; size: -; CDR3: CASSLTVSGNTIYF; DNA: TGTGCCAGCAGCTTGACGGTCTCTGGAAACACCATATATTTT
V: TRBV11-2; D: -; J: TRBJ1-5; size: -; CDR3: CASSLLGGGDQPQHF; DNA: TGTGCCAGCAGCTTACTGGGAGGGGGAGATCAGCCCCAGCATTTT
V: TRBV30; D: TRBD1; J: TRBJ1-2; size: -; CDR3: CAWSRGQGIYGYTF; DNA: TGTGCCTGGAGTCGGGGACAGGGGATCTATGGCTACACCTTC
V: TRBV15; D: TRBD1; J: TRBJ1-1; size: -; CDR3: CATSRDQGQAEAFF; DNA: TGTGCCACCAGCAGAGATCAGGGACAGGCTGAAGCTTTCTTT
V: TRBV5-4; D: TRBD1; J: TRBJ2-5; size: -; CDR3: CASKNRGRQETQYF; DNA: TGTGCCAGCAAAAACAGGGGGCGCCAAGAGACCCAGTACTTC
V: TRBV9; D: -; J: TRBJ1-1; size: -; CDR3: CASSANEAAWTEAFF; DNA: TGTGCCAGCAGCGCAAACGAAGCGGCCTGGACTGAAGCTTTCTTT
V: TRBV27; D: -; J: TRBJ1-1; size: few; CDR3: CASSGRQKTEAFF; DNA: TGTGCCAGCAGTGGAAGACAGAAAACTGAAGCTTTCTTT
V: TRBV28; D: -; J: TRBJ1-2; size: -; CDR3: CASSWPHTGRGYGYTF; DNA: TGTGCCAGCAGTTGGCCCCACACGGGGAGAGGCTATGGCTACACCTTC
V: TRBV2; D: -; J: TRBJ1-2; size: -; CDR3: CASTDRATGPYGYTF; DNA: TGTGCCAGCACCGATCGCGCGACAGGCCCCTATGGCTACACCTTC
V: TRBV2; D: -; J: TRBJ1-2; size: -; CDR3: CASSVSNYGYTF; DNA: TGTGCCAGCAGTGTATCTAACTATGGCTACACCTTC
V: TRBV18; D: TRBD1; J: TRBJ1-5; size: -; CDR3: CASSPTGDGGQPQHF; DNA: TGTGCCAGCTCACCAACAGGGGACGGGGGACAGCCCCAGCATTTT
V: TRBV7-8; D: -; J: TRBJ2-2; size: -; CDR3: CASSRPGTGELFF; DNA: TGTGCCAGCAGCCGCCCGGGCACCGGGGAGCTGTTTTTT
V: TRBV6-5; D: -; J: TRBJ2-1; size: -; CDR3: CASSYSQGPNEQFF; DNA: TGTGCCAGCAGTTACTCCCAGGGTCCCAATGAGCAGTTCTTC
V: TRBV5-4; D: -; J: TRBJ2-3; size: -; CDR3: CASSLGGGNTQYF; DNA: TGTGCCAGCAGCTTGGGGGGGGGCAATACGCAGTATTTT
V: TRBV27; D: -; J: TRBJ1-1; size: -; CDR3: CASRTGLLMNTEAFF; DNA: TGTGCCAGCAGGACAGGTCTCCTCATGAACACTGAAGCTTTCTTT
V: TRBV12-3/TRBV12-4; D: -; J: TRBJ1-3; size: -; CDR3: CASSLSGNTIYF; DNA: TGTGCCAGCAGCCTCTCTGGAAACACCATATATTTT
V: TRBV19; D: TRBD1; J: TRBJ1-2; size: -; CDR3: CASSGRQGRAYGYTF; DNA: TGTGCCAGTAGTGGACGACAGGGGAGGGCCTATGGCTACACCTTC
V: TRBV7-2; D: TRBD1; J: TRBJ2-7; size: -; CDR3: CASSSDRGLREQYF; DNA: TGTGCCAGCAGCTCCGACAGGGGGCTCCGCGAGCAGTACTTC
V: TRBV28; D: -; J: TRBJ2-7; size: -; CDR3: CASSLGGQYYEQYF; DNA: TGTGCCAGCAGTTTAGGCGGGCAATACTACGAGCAGTACTTC
V: TRBV19; D: TRBD2; J: TRBJ2-7; size: -; CDR3: CASRPGGSSSYEQYF; DNA: TGTGCCAGCCGCCCGGGGGGGTCCAGCTCCTACGAGCAGTACTTC
V: TRBV28; D: TRBD1; J: TRBJ2-1; size: -; CDR3: CASSSSGTGMNEQFF; DNA: TGTGCCAGCTCTTCCTCCGGGACAGGGATGAATGAGCAGTTCTTC
V: TRBV5-1; D: TRBD2; J: TRBJ2-2; size: once; CDR3: CASRSGLANTGELFF; DNA: TGCGCCAGCAGATCGGGACTAGCGAACACCGGGGAGCTGTTTTTT
V: TRBV18; D: TRBD1; J: TRBJ2-5; size: -; CDR3: CASSPQGANQETQYF; DNA: TGTGCCAGCTCACCGCAGGGGGCGAATCAAGAGACCCAGTACTTC
V: TRBV28; D: TRBD1; J: TRBJ1-4; size: few; CDR3: CASRVTGRGEKLFF; DNA: TGTGCCAGCAGGGTGACAGGGCGGGGTGAAAAACTGTTTTTT
V: TRBV20-1; D: -; J: TRBJ1-1; size: few; CDR3: CSASRGLGTEAFF; DNA: TGCAGTGCTAGTAGGGGTTTAGGAACTGAAGCTTTCTTT
V: TRBV5-6; D: -; J: TRBJ1-1; size: -; CDR3: CASSLDLQGTEAFF; DNA: TGTGCCAGCAGCTTGGATCTGCAGGGGACTGAAGCTTTCTTT
V: TRBV14; D: -; J: TRBJ2-3; size: -; CDR3: CASSQVNIPTDTQYF; DNA: TGTGCCAGCAGCCAAGTTAATATTCCCACAGATACGCAGTATTTT
V: TRBV15; D: -; J: TRBJ2-2; size: -; CDR3: CATSRDRDWTGELFF; DNA: TGTGCCACCAGCAGAGACAGGGATTGGACCGGGGAGCTGTTTTTT
V: TRBV25-1; D: -; J: TRBJ2-7; size: -; CDR3: CASSEFGSYEQYF; DNA: TGTGCCAGCAGTGAATTTGGCAGCTACGAGCAGTACTTC
V: TRBV2; D: TRBD1; J: TRBJ1-6; size: once; CDR3: CASERTGVGSPLHF; DNA: TGTGCCAGCGAAAGGACAGGCGTAGGATCACCCCTCCACTTT
V: TRBV3-1/TRBV3-2; D: -; J: TRBJ1-1; size: -; CDR3: CASSHSGTLNTEAFF; DNA: TGTGCCAGCAGCCATTCCGGGACATTGAACACTGAAGCTTTCTTT
V: TRBV13; D: -; J: TRBJ2-1; size: -; CDR3: CASRDISNEQFF; DNA: TGTGCCAGCAGGGACATCAGCAATGAGCAGTTCTTC
V: TRBV28; D: TRBD2; J: TRBJ2-5; size: -; CDR3: CASSFSGEETQYF; DNA: TGTGCCAGCAGTTTTAGCGGGGAAGAGACCCAGTACTTC
V: TRBV14; D: -; J: TRBJ1-1; size: -; CDR3: CASSQDTRMNTEAFF; DNA: TGTGCCAGCAGCCAAGATACGAGAATGAACACTGAAGCTTTCTTT
V: TRBV5-4; D: -; J: TRBJ1-2; size: -; CDR3: CASSLAREQLANYGYTF; DNA: TGTGCCAGCAGCTTGGCGCGGGAGCAGCTCGCTAACTATGGCTACACCTTC
V: TRBV4-1; D: TRBD1; J: TRBJ2-7; size: -; CDR3: CASRDRVDSYEQYF; DNA: TGCGCCAGTAGGGACAGGGTCGACTCCTACGAGCAGTACTTC
V: TRBV14; D: TRBD2; J: TRBJ2-7; size: -; CDR3: CASSLGLAHLNEQYF; DNA: TGTGCCAGCAGCCTGGGACTAGCCCACCTCAACGAGCAGTACTTC
V: TRBV5-1; D: -; J: TRBJ2-4; size: -; CDR3: CASSLDRNIQYF; DNA: TGCGCCAGCAGCTTAGACAGAAACATTCAGTACTTC
V: TRBV28; D: -; J: TRBJ1-3; size: -; CDR3: CASSLEAVENTIYF; DNA: TGTGCCAGCAGTTTAGAGGCCGTGGAGAACACCATATATTTT